Here is one TCR beta chain with its context. The authors isolated total RNA from whole blood without sorting T cells. Every TCR library consumed around 4,000 ng of total RNA. TCRdb re-called the 5' RACE reads and shows each CDR3 protein once, DNA omitted. Here the sample table reports 150,000 to 200,000 distinct CDR3 sequences. This CDR3 spans 16 amino acids. The germline CDR1 and CDR2 sequences are GTSNPN and SVGIG (reference sequence). The sample belongs to a study of monozygotic twins with inflammatory bowel disease. The rearrangement uses TRBV30 and TRBJ1-2; TCRdb selects TRBD1, and the lack of DNA leaves this call unchecked. The specimen was blood. The sequence was obtained from a human donor with ulcerative colitis or Crohn's disease, or a healthy co-twin of an affected twin (not recorded which). CDR3 sequence: CAWSISGTGRSYGYTF.